This T cell receptor beta chain comes out of a study of cytomegalovirus exposure and HLA in healthy donors (TCRdb year 2017). Regarding the complete study: An earlier analysis of under 600 of the donors reported 276 Gb of sequence data and some 100 million unique TCR beta sequences from roughly 200 million T cells. Several DR-DQ haplotypes were handled as single units for association and clustering because linkage in the cohort was strong. In the later analysis, no new phenotypic data were used to find candidate immune exposures; instead, reliance was placed on TCR beta sequences and their occurrence across donors. Using immunosequencing, the study profiled T cell repertoires from 666 subjects and related those repertoires to cytomegalovirus serostatus. Across around 400 genotyped donors of the cohort, an average of about 240,000 unique TCR beta nucleotide sequences per donor were sequenced, and roughly a sixth of those sequences were non-productive. To predict cytomegalovirus infection status, the study brought together high-throughput TCR immunosequencing, statistical association of individual TCRs with disease status, and machine learning. HLA typing included class I and class II loci at four-digit resolution. The study was designed to test whether signatures of past pathogen exposure could be identified by cataloging public T cell receptors. Every repertoire in the discovery cohort had been generated on one and the same sequencing platform. The genetic ancestry cluster associated with self-reported Caucasian donors included roughly four fifths of the roughly 400 genotyped donors. In a later genetic analysis, genome-wide SNP genotypes for about three fifths of the roughly 670 donors were used, and that subset was treated as a discovery cohort. A separate validation cohort of roughly 130 different subjects was used in addition to the roughly 700-subject first cohort. Approximately 310 gigabases of sequencing data and 80 million or so unique TCR sequences were included in an early release covering roughly 700 HLA-typed donors. A later analysis re-examined previously published TCR beta repertoires from roughly 650 donors and added high-resolution HLA genotyping to investigate patterns of TCR occurrence. In an earlier analysis of 587 of the donors, high-throughput TCR beta sequencing was used to judge whether each TCR beta V gene segment behaved as functional or pseudogenic. The number of donors typed differed by locus, with roughly 620-630 for A, B, C, DRB1 and DQB1, more than 500 for DQA1, approximately 570 for DPA1, and around 430 for DPB1. Alongside the repertoire data, information on donor age, sex, ethnicity and CMV serostatus was compiled.

The cohort was made up of approximately 700 healthy bone marrow donors. At the time of sampling, all cohort members were nominally healthy, though unrecorded immune exposures were likely present. The donor was CMV seronegative and belonged to the group of roughly 330 seronegative cohort members. A peripheral blood sample was collected from each donor, and TCR beta sequencing was performed on peripheral blood mononuclear cells. The Qiagen DNeasy Blood Extraction Kit was used to extract genomic DNA from the blood cell samples. In regard to this clone: It has no known antigen specificity. No quality values exist for individual bases; no much larger clone is one base distant.

Library construction relied on the immunoSEQ multiplex PCR assay. For the multiplex PCR, a mixture combining 60 forward primers for TCR Vbeta segments and 13 reverse primers for TCR Jbeta segments was used. A multiplex PCR assay on genomic DNA amplified the CDR3 region of rearranged TCR beta genes. Amplified TCR beta libraries were sequenced as 87-base-pair reads on the Illumina HiSeq System. The original methods were these. A later analysis counted 75 million to 100 million unique TCR beta chains across the 670 or so repertoires, and some 11 million of these chains were shared by at least two donors. Raw reads were error-corrected and collapsed into unique sequences by a nearest-neighbor algorithm in which closely related sequences were merged to remove PCR and sequencing errors. V, D and J gene segments were assigned by aligning CDR3 sequences to IMGT reference sequences. For a sequence to be retained, a match of at least six nucleotides was required to both a V gene segment and a J gene segment. Rearrangements were classified as productive when the CDR3 lacked stop codons and remained in frame with V and J, and all other rearrangements were classified as non-productive. CDR3 was defined according to IMGT convention as the region running from the second conserved V-encoded cysteine to the conserved J-encoded phenylalanine. Sequences without an unambiguous match to a single V gene segment were excluded from the earlier analysis of about 600 of the donors. In an earlier analysis of around 590 of the donors, a V segment was called functional when productive rearrangements were above 56.7%, and segregating when the standard deviation between donors exceeded 5%. To diagnose cytomegalovirus status from the catalog of TCR beta chain sequences, a statistical classification framework was built. V and J gene assignment, in a later analysis, came from comparing TCR nucleotide sequences with IMGT/GENE-DB human TR gene sequences. Using the TCRdist pipeline, a later analysis assigned CDR3 sequences along with most-parsimonious VDJ recombination scenarios. A later analysis defined each TCR beta chain by its CDR3 amino acid sequence plus V-gene family, and excluded reads lacking a unique V-gene family. To address suspected cross-contamination and a sequencing artifact, a later analysis removed roughly 640 highly shared, low-generation-probability nucleotide sequences. For each public chain, a later analysis derived a clonal expansion index from normalized ranks of inferred template counts within each repertoire. Generation probabilities in a later analysis came from a VDJ recombination model fitted to out-of-frame rearrangements, and those results were checked against IGoR. In a later analysis, hypergeometric tests were used to score TCR-TCR, TCR-HLA and TCR-CMV co-occurrence, with a repertoire-size bias correction applied to TCR pairs. In a later analysis, false discovery rates were estimated by permuting HLA or CMV assignments 20 times. A later analysis grouped co-occurring TCRs with DBSCAN, adding TCRdist sequence similarity when clustering within HLA-allele-positive subsets. Repertoires with fewer than 30,000 or more than 120,000 public chains were left out of co-occurrence clustering, as were four to six repertoires with anomalous nucleotide sharing. The table comes from immuneACCESS by way of TCRdb, which keeps in-frame sequences with V and J called. Part of the clones is missing from these tables; in studies checked, under half for an unresolved V gene and the rest for unknown reasons. V and J calls and clone size are as listed in that table; D and trimming were resolved from the DNA. Here the sample has roughly 190,000 clones; 79% occur a single time. Jointly, the top ten make up about 2.5% of the sample.

Measured from the cysteine to the phenylalanine, the CDR3 is 14 residues long. CDR3 DNA is the only sequence kept; it has 42 bases, read in frame from the first base. The trim is 2 bases for V and 0 bases for J, with a gap of 7 bases between the germline ends. CDR1 SEHNR and CDR2 FQNEAQ were looked up in the germline V gene (reference sequence). Beyond this particular receptor, the publication reports: According to a later analysis, parvovirus B19, influenza, CMV and Epstein-Barr virus appeared linked to several top co-occurrence clusters. Assigning TCR associations to individual alleles was difficult when HLA alleles, especially DR and DQ, strongly co-occurred. According to the authors, the approach could potentially be generalized to other disease states and immunological phenotypes. Presence/absence analyses assumed roughly uniform sequencing depth across donors, an assumption that may not hold. While some public TCRs were present in many individuals, most TCR sequences turned up only very rarely across donors. Cytomegalovirus status was reported to be diagnosed by the classifier with high specificity and sensitivity in both the original and validation cohorts. Compared with the approximately 600-donor mean, donors in an Asian-associated ancestry cluster had fewer N-insertions in productive TCRs, according to a later genetic analysis. In a later genetic analysis, a missense DCLRE1C variant was associated with V-gene and J-gene trimming of TCR beta chains, and the association was replicated in an independent cohort. The study listed 150 to 200 TCR beta chains as associated with cytomegalovirus. Linkage disequilibrium might explain the correlated functional status among segregating V segments, but an unknown experimental factor could not be ruled out. A further reported finding was that TCR beta sequences accurately predicted the HLA-A and HLA-B alleles for most subjects in the first cohort. A later analysis found that TCR association rates varied across HLA loci, with DRB1 alleles showing the most associated TCRs and HLA-C alleles the fewest. In a later analysis, HLA-associated TCR beta chains showed more clonal expansion and lower generation probabilities than non-associated chains that were equally common. In vitro tests confirmed that a few of the cytomegalovirus-associated TCR beta chains recognize cytomegalovirus antigens. In an earlier analysis of approximately 600 of the donors, most TCR beta V segments were observed in productive rearrangements about 90% or about 30% of the time, broadly matching IMGT annotations. Because counts were too low, seventeen rarely observed V segments, including chromosome 9 orphons, were excluded from the earlier analysis of under 650 of the donors. Because HLA typing was unavailable for some donors at each locus, only the typed subset was used in association tests. A cluster of highly shared sequence variants was judged likely to be a technical artifact of the sequencing pipeline. In a later analysis, most CMV-associated TCR beta chains were found to appear HLA-restricted, with HLA associations seemingly driven largely by CMV exposure. Immune exposure information for the cohort was limited to CMV serostatus. The cohort was sequenced for TCR beta chains only, and without alpha or paired-chain data the features that could be detected were limited. The 87-base-pair reads could not distinguish some IMGT-functional V segments, including TRBV6-2 and TRBV6-3, so those segments were excluded. At a false discovery rate of 0.05, a later analysis linked 15,000 to 20,000 TCR beta sequences to specific HLA alleles.

This receptor was taken from a woman in her 50s in good health and CMV-seronegative. Rearrangement joined TRBV7-9 to TRBJ1-1; no D segment can be confidently identified. The sequenced material came from PBMCs. The CDR3 region: CASSLPGMNTEAFF. The base sequence is TGTGCCAGCAGCTTACCAGGAATGAACACTGAAGCTTTCTTT.